The clone carrying this T cell receptor beta chain was counted a few times. The sample originates from a study of cytomegalovirus exposure and HLA in healthy donors. The CDR3 length is 12 residues. The germline gives CDR1 SGDLS, CDR2 YYNGEE. Trimming took 0 bases from V and 6 from J, leaving 6 bases between them. It was with 60 Vbeta and 13 Jbeta primers that the PCR ran. Per the original data handling: Around 83 million unique TCR beta chains, roughly 11 million shared, were counted in a later analysis. Profiled with immunoSEQ multiplex PCR; TCRdb holds only in-frame clones, not every one. That table is the source of V, J and clone size, and D and trimming were worked out from the DNA. The table lists 130,000 to 150,000 clones, 64% of them singletons, with about 3% in the top ten. Among the donors, all were healthy bone marrow donors.

The sample was PBMCs. This receptor was identified in a woman aged 25 to 39 in good health and CMV-seropositive. The chain carries TRBV9 and TRBJ1-1; TRBD1 is a possible D gene (6 bases). This CDR3 reads CASSVDRAEAFF. Here the CDR3 DNA reads TGTGCCAGCAGCGTAGACAGGGCTGAAGCTTTCTTT.